Listed below are T cell receptor beta chains from one sample, sequenced in a study of shared clonotypes between healthy human individuals. Some clones are missing from TCRdb's copy, which holds only in-frame ones; the method was immunoSEQ multiplex PCR. The sample shows about 1 million clones, roughly 80% of them seen only once. What was sequenced was memory CD4+ T cells sorted from blood. Every receptor here comes from a man younger than 35 in good health. The CDR3 runs from the conserved cysteine through the conserved F or W. The order of the fields is D gene, CDR3 length, V gene, clone size, J gene, CDR3 DNA, CDR3 protein. D genes are given only for firm matches. The size field is filled for only some rows; it gives once, few, many or a size class.

>NA|13|TRBV6-1|NA|TRBJ2-3
TGTGCCAGCAGTGCGGGTTTTTTGGATACGCAGTATTTT
CASSAGFLDTQYF
>NA|13|TRBV7-3|few|TRBJ2-3
TGTGCCAGCAGCCTACAGGTCACAGATACGCAGTATTTT
CASSLQVTDTQYF
>TRBD2|16|TRBV6-5|NA|TRBJ2-3
TGTGCCAGCAGTTACTCGAGTACTAGCGGAAGAGATACGCAGTATTTT
CASSYSSTSGRDTQYF
>TRBD2|17|TRBV7-2|NA|TRBJ2-5
TGTGCCAGCAGCCCGTCGCGGGGGGGTGGTGGGAGAGAGACCCAGTACTTC
CASSPSRGGGGRETQYF
>NA|11|TRBV5-1|NA|TRBJ2-3
TGCGCCAGCAGCCTCGCAGATACGCAGTATTTT
CASSLADTQYF
>NA|12|TRBV30|few|TRBJ1-2
TGTGCCTGGGGTCAAGAGGCCTATGGCTACACCTTC
CAWGQEAYGYTF
>NA|16|TRBV4-1|NA|TRBJ1-2
TGCGCCAGCAGCCAAGTAGCGGCAGCTTCTAACTATGGCTACACCTTC
CASSQVAAASNYGYTF
>TRBD1|18|TRBV25-1|NA|TRBJ2-6
TGTGCCAGCAGTGGACGGGACAGGGTTTTCGCTGGGGCCAACGTCCTGACTTTC
CASSGRDRVFAGANVLTF
>NA|15|TRBV4-3|NA|TRBJ2-1
TGCGCCAGCAGCCAAGTAGCCGGCTCCTACAATGAGCAGTTCTTC
CASSQVAGSYNEQFF
>NA|13|TRBV4-2|NA|TRBJ1-5
TGTGCCAGCAGCCTAGACTACAATCAGCCCCAGCATTTT
CASSLDYNQPQHF
>NA|15|TRBV30|NA|TRBJ1-3
TGTGCCTGGAGTGTACGAAGGGGAACTGGAAACACCATATATTTT
CAWSVRRGTGNTIYF
>NA|14|TRBV30|few|TRBJ1-4
TGTGCCTGGAGTGACGGGACCAAGGGTGAAAAACTGTTTTTT
CAWSDGTKGEKLFF
>NA|15|TRBV5-1|few|TRBJ2-2
TGCGCCAGCAGCTTGAAGGCCGAGTTTACCGGGGAGCTGTTTTTT
CASSLKAEFTGELFF
>NA|13|TRBV6-4|NA|TRBJ2-7
TGTGCCACCTCCAAGGAACAGGGCTACGAGCAGTACTTC
CATSKEQGYEQYF
>NA|15|TRBV5-6|NA|TRBJ1-2
TGTGCCAGCAGCTTGATGGGGGTGGTTGACTATGGCTACACCTTC
CASSLMGVVDYGYTF
>TRBD2|16|TRBV5-4|NA|TRBJ2-2
TGTGCCAGCAGCTCAAGCGGGAGCCCGAACACCGGGGAGCTGTTTTTT
CASSSSGSPNTGELFF
>NA|14|TRBV5-5|NA|TRBJ1-2
TGTGCCAGCAGCTTGTTAGCAGCGAACTATGGCTACACCTTC
CASSLLAANYGYTF
>NA|15|TRBV4-2|NA|TRBJ1-3
TGTGCCAGCAGCCCCACAGGGAGCTCTGGAAACACCATATATTTT
CASSPTGSSGNTIYF
>TRBD2|15|TRBV6-1|NA|TRBJ2-5
TGTGCCAGCAGTGACCAGCGGGGGGGGCAGGAGACCCAGTACTTC
CASSDQRGGQETQYF
>TRBD2|16|TRBV7-8|NA|TRBJ2-1
TGTGCCAGCAGCCGGTGTGGTCCGCGGGAGCTTTGTGAGCAGTTCTTC
CASSRCGPRELCEQFF
>NA|16|TRBV2|NA|TRBJ2-3
TGTGCCAGCAGGCAGACAGGACCTCCTAGCACAGATACGCAGTATTTT
CASRQTGPPSTDTQYF
>NA|19|TRBV27|many|TRBJ1-3
TGTGCCAGCAGTCCCAGGACTCGAACTGGGGGGTCCTCTGGAAACACCATATATTTT
CASSPRTRTGGSSGNTIYF
>NA|14|TRBV28|once|TRBJ2-3
TGTGCCAGCAGTTCTCGTGGGGGCACAGATACGCAGTATTTT
CASSSRGGTDTQYF
>NA|13|TRBV2|NA|TRBJ1-3
TGTGCCAGCAGTGCGTCAGGAGGAAACACCATATATTTT
CASSASGGNTIYF
>NA|14|TRBV5-4|NA|TRBJ1-2
TGTGCCAGCAGCTTGCCAGGGAATAACTATGGCTACACCTTC
CASSLPGNNYGYTF
>TRBD2|15|TRBV7-9|NA|TRBJ2-1
TGTGCCAGCAGCTTGGGACTAGCGATGAACAATGAGCAGTTCTTC
CASSLGLAMNNEQFF
>NA|13|TRBV2|NA|TRBJ2-1
TGTGCCAGCAGAATGGACAGTTACAATGAGCAGTTCTTC
CASRMDSYNEQFF
>NA|15|TRBV10-3|NA|TRBJ2-1
TGTGCCATCAGTGAGTCAGGCCTACTTAACAATGAGCAGTTCTTC
CAISESGLLNNEQFF
>TRBD2|15|TRBV7-7|few|TRBJ2-1
TGTGCTAGCAGCTTAGATGCCAGCGGGAGGAGTGAGCAGTTCTTC
CASSLDASGRSEQFF
>TRBD2|16|TRBV5-4|NA|TRBJ2-3
TGTGCCAGCAGCCCTGGACTAGCGGGGGCCACAGATACGCAGTATTTT
CASSPGLAGATDTQYF
>NA|16|TRBV7-2|few|TRBJ1-4
TGTGCCAGCAGCTTATCCTCCGGGCTGTCTAATGAAAAACTGTTTTTT
CASSLSSGLSNEKLFF
>TRBD2|15|TRBV15|NA|TRBJ2-3
TGTGCCACCAGCTCCCTAGCGGGGGGTTTAGATACGCAGTATTTT
CATSSLAGGLDTQYF
>NA|13|TRBV7-3|NA|TRBJ2-7
TGTGCCAGCAGCTTTGACAGCTCCTACGAGCAGTACTTC
CASSFDSSYEQYF
>NA|14|TRBV7-2|NA|TRBJ2-1
TGTGCCAGCAGCTTAGCGGGAGAATTGGATGAGCAGTTCTTC
CASSLAGELDEQFF
>NA|14|TRBV29-1|few|TRBJ2-5
TGCAGCGTTGAGATGGGCGCAGCCAAAGAGACCCAGTACTTC
CSVEMGAAKETQYF
>TRBD2|16|TRBV28|NA|TRBJ2-1
TGTGCCAGCAGTTTAAGCGGGGGAAGCTCCTACAATGAGCAGTTCTTC
CASSLSGGSSYNEQFF
>NA|12|TRBV9|once|TRBJ2-3
TGTGCCAGCAGCGTAGAGCTAGATACGCAGTATTTT
CASSVELDTQYF
>TRBD2|14|TRBV10-2|NA|TRBJ2-5
TGCGCCAGCAGTGAGGGGACTAGCGTAGAGACCCAGTACTTC
CASSEGTSVETQYF
>NA|12|TRBV28|many|TRBJ1-5
TGTGCCAGCAGTTTGTTAAATCAGCCCCAGCATTTT
CASSLLNQPQHF
>NA|13|TRBV7-2|NA|TRBJ2-1
TGTGCCAGCAGCTTAGGTCCGGGCGGTGAGCAGTTCTTC
CASSLGPGGEQFF
>NA|13|TRBV30|NA|TRBJ2-7
TGTGCCTGGAGTGGAAACGGACGGTTCGAGCAGTACTTC
CAWSGNGRFEQYF
>NA|14|TRBV6-1|NA|TRBJ2-2
TGTGCCAGCAGTCCCCAGGCCTACACCGGGGAGCTGTTTTTT
CASSPQAYTGELFF
>NA|14|TRBV7-9|NA|TRBJ1-4
TGTGCCAGCAGCTTATCCAGGGCGGATGAAAAACTGTTTTTT
CASSLSRADEKLFF
>NA|10|TRBV2|few|TRBJ1-1
TGTGCCAGCAGGGACACTGAAGCTTTCTTT
CASRDTEAFF
>NA|19|TRBV4-1|NA|TRBJ1-1
TGCGCCAGCAGCCAAGAAATAATTGCACGGGGGGCGGGGAACACTGAAGCTTTCTTT
CASSQEIIARGAGNTEAFF
>TRBD2|16|TRBV9|NA|TRBJ2-3
TGTGCCAGCAGCGTGGGGGGGACTAGAACCGCAGATACGCAGTATTTT
CASSVGGTRTADTQYF